The 16 T cell receptor beta chains below were found in one sample sequenced in a study of shared T cell receptors in the human thymus. Method: immunoSEQ multiplex PCR; TCRdb's copy keeps in-frame clones and lacks some. Counted here are hundreds of thousands of clones, more than 75% occurring once; the ten biggest clones make up about 0.0094%. The same sample was also studied in work on human thymus T cells.

Sequences were obtained from thymocytes. The receptors were gathered from a boy under two years old with a congenital heart defect.

The chain has TRBV5-6 and TRBJ1-1; a possible D gene is TRBD1 (6 bases). V lost 4 bases to trimming and J lost 0 bases, with 13 bases between them. The CDR3 runs to 15 residues. Per germline, CDR1 SGHDT and CDR2 YYEEEE. The CDR3 region is CASSGGGQMNTEAFF. CDR3 in DNA: TGTGCCAGCAGCGGGGGGGGACAAATGAACACTGAAGCTTTCTTT.

A few counts support this clone. The J gene is TRBJ2-7, the V gene TRBV7-2; 7 bases line up with TRBD2. V lost 5 bases, J lost 1 base, and 8 bases stayed unmatched. Germline loops: CDR1 SGHTA, CDR2 FQGNSA. The length of the CDR3 is 15 residues. CDR3 coding DNA: TGTGCCAGCAGCCGGGGAGAGCGGGGATCCTACGAGCAGTACTTC. Residues: CASSRGERGSYEQYF.

The sample holds one count of this clone. This chain links TRBV5-6 with TRBJ2-7, with TRBD2 matching 7 bases. The CDR3 consists of 18 residues. Germline CDR1 SGHDT, CDR2 YYEEEE. Germline trimming cut 2 bases from V and 0 bases from J; bases unmatched to any gene: 14. The CDR3 loop reads CASSFDNPPGGGSYEQYF. The CDR3 DNA reads as TGTGCCAGCAGCTTCGACAATCCGCCTGGCGGGGGCTCCTACGAGCAGTACTTC.

This chain joins TRBV5-1 and TRBJ1-6; 8 bases align to TRBD1. The CDR3 extends over 15 amino acids. V was clipped by 4 bases and J by 7 bases; unmatched bases: 7. Germline V gene sequence: CDR1 SGHRS, CDR2 YFSETQ. CDR3 sequence reads: CASSTDRAGNSPLHF. The CDR3 nucleotides are TGCGCCAGCAGCACGGACAGGGCAGGGAATTCACCCCTCCACTTT. The variable domain in full, completed from reference TRBV5-1 and TRBJ1-6, reads KAGVTQTPRYLIKTRGQQVTLSCSPISGHRSVSWYQQTPGQGLQFLFEYFSETQRNKGNFPGRFSGRQFSNSRSEMNVSTLELGDSALYLCASSTDRAGNSPLHFGNGTRLTVT.

The CDR3 protein is CASSLQEDSGNTIYF. For the CDR3, the DNA is TGTGCCAGCAGCTTACAGGAAGACTCTGGAAACACCATATATTTT. The V and J genes are TRBV7-9 and TRBJ1-3; D is uncertain. The CDR3 has 15 amino acids. V was pared by 2 bases and J by 0 bases, with 8 bases between. Germline assignment: CDR1 SEHNR and CDR2 FQNEAQ (reference sequence).

This clone appeared once. One end of the junction varies from germline; a read error may be responsible. This rearrangement joins TRBV7-7 to TRBJ2-3; 12 bases are shared with TRBD2. CDR3 length: 18 amino acids. Germline CDR1 SSHAT, CDR2 FNYEAQ (reference sequence). As DNA, the CDR3 is TGTGCTAGCAGCCCAGGAGGTCTAGCGGGGGGGCATCAAGATACGCAGTATTTT. It specifies CASSPGGLAGGHQDTQYF.

CDR3 loop: CASSFGTENTGELFF. CDR3 nucleotides: TGTGCCAGCAGCTTCGGGACAGAGAACACCGGGGAGCTGTTTTTT. The chain employs TRBV5-6 and TRBJ2-2, with 7 bases identical to TRBD1. With 2 bases clipped from V and 1 base from J, the junction kept 2 bases outside the gene matches. Germline lookup yields CDR1 SGHDT and CDR2 YYEEEE. CDR3 length: 15 amino acids.

The rearrangement joins TRBV27 to TRBJ1-2, with D hard to call. Trimming stripped 5 bases from V and 4 bases from J, with 11 bases between. Germline values: CDR1 MNHEY, CDR2 SMNVEV (reference sequence). The CDR3 extends over 13 amino acids. In nucleotides, the CDR3 is TGTGCCAGCAGTCCACGATGGGCCTATGGCTACACCTTC. Its protein is CASSPRWAYGYTF.

The chain carries TRBV13 and TRBJ2-1, with 13 bases that match TRBD2. J lost 0 bases, V lost 5 bases, and 19 bases had no gene match. Per the germline V gene, CDR1 is PRHDT and CDR2 is FYEKMQ (reference sequence). CDR3 length: 22 amino acids. The CDR3 loop reads CASSPLITPGLAGFHSYNEQFF. CDR3 nucleotides: TGTGCCAGCAGCCCTCTCATAACGCCGGGACTAGCGGGATTCCACTCCTACAATGAGCAGTTCTTC. Filled out from reference TRBV13 and TRBJ2-1, the complete variable domain reads AAGVIQSPRHLIKEKRETATLKCYPIPRHDTVYWYQQGPGQDPQFLISFYEKMQSDKGSIPDRFSAQQFSDYHSELNMSSLELGDSALYFCASSPLITPGLAGFHSYNEQFFGPGTRLTVL.

The chain combines TRBV7-2 with TRBJ2-7; 9 bases are shared with TRBD2. The germline V gene encodes CDR1 SGHTA and CDR2 FQGNSA. Losses at the gene ends were 6 bases for V and 1 base for J; bases not matched to a gene: 10. This CDR3 contains 16 residues. CDR3 region: CASSSTRGGISYEQYF. In DNA, the CDR3 is TGTGCCAGCAGTTCAACGCGGGGGGGGATTTCCTACGAGCAGTACTTC.

DNA for the CDR3: TGCGCCAGCAGCCAAGTATTCGCCCGACAGGGGGCAGGGGGCTACACCTTC. The encoded protein is CASSQVFARQGAGGYTF. The chain couples TRBV4-3 to TRBJ1-2, with TRBD1 matching over 10 bases. The CDR3 sequence is 17 residues long. Trimming at V came to 1 base and at J to 8 bases, leaving 13 bases not matched to a gene. Germline V gene data show CDR1 as LGHNA and CDR2 as YSLEER.

The rearrangement joins TRBV5-5 to TRBJ1-4, with 7 bases aligning to TRBD1. The CDR3 loop spans 14 amino acids. Germline V CDR1 and CDR2: SGHKS, YYEKEE (reference sequence). Unmatched junction bases numbered 4, after V lost 4 bases and J lost 4 bases. The CDR3 region is CASSPGTVNEKLFF. CDR3 in DNA: TGTGCCAGCAGCCCCGGGACAGTTAATGAAAAACTGTTTTTT.

The gene calls are TRBV7-2 and TRBJ2-7; perhaps TRBD2 as D (6 bases). The CDR3 loop spans 16 amino acids. The germline CDR1 and CDR2 sequences are SGHTA and FQGNSA. The germline V and J ends were trimmed by 4 bases and 3 bases, with 19 bases remaining between them. CDR3 residues: CASSYPVRGHHYEQYF. The CDR3 nucleotides read TGTGCCAGCAGCTACCCCGTGCGGGGCCACCACTACGAGCAGTACTTC.

The chain uses TRBV28 and TRBJ2-7; TRBD1 aligns across 7 bases. The CDR3 covers 15 residues. V shed 2 bases and J 5 bases; nucleotides not matched to a gene: 9. Germline V gene sequence: CDR1 MDHEN, CDR2 SYDVKM. CDR3 region: CASSLGTTGRNEQYF. CDR3 in DNA: TGTGCCAGCAGTTTAGGAACGACAGGGCGAAACGAGCAGTACTTC.

V gene TRBV30 combines with J gene TRBJ2-5; 8 bases line up with TRBD1. The V and J ends lost 0 bases and 6 bases, in that order; junction bases with no gene match: 15. Per the germline V gene, CDR1 is GTSNPN and CDR2 is SVGIG (reference sequence). This CDR3 comprises 17 residues. DNA of the CDR3: TGTGCCTGGAGTGTACATTTTCGGGACAGGATGGCACAGACCCAGTACTTC. This translates into CAWSVHFRDRMAQTQYF.

The genes are TRBV27 and TRBJ2-2; no definite D call. There are 16 residues in the CDR3. Trimming took off 6 bases at V and 5 bases at J, with 19 bases between the two ends. CDR1 MNHEY and CDR2 SMNVEV come from the germline V gene (reference sequence). The CDR3 bases are TGTGCCAGCAGCGAGAGGTCATTCCCCTTGACCGGGGAGCTGTTTTTT. The encoded protein is CASSERSFPLTGELFF.